This T cell receptor beta chain was sequenced in a study of blood T cell repertoires in COVID-19. About the research overall: Sources were T cells, B-cell-depleted T cells, or PBMCs; the material itself was cDNA or gDNA.

In the source study's methods: Counts of nucleated cells, estimated from reference gene primer amplification, were obtained. Repertoires were generated with immunoSEQ multiplex PCR, while TCRdb's copy carries only in-frame clones and drops some. The DNA was the basis for D and trimming; V, J and clone size are from that table. The sample holds roughly 120,000 clones, approximately 87% seen once. This CDR3 comprises 15 residues. Germline values: CDR1 GTSNPN, CDR2 SVGIG (reference sequence). Trimming at V came to 2 bases and at J to 4 bases, leaving 5 bases not matched to a gene. V usage is TRBV30 and J usage is TRBJ2-3, with 11 bases that match TRBD1. This sequence was found in a man in his thirties or forties with acute or convalescent COVID-19. The sequenced sample was peripheral blood. CDR3 amino acids: CAWSISGQGADTQYF. The CDR3 DNA is TGTGCCTGGAGTATCTCGGGACAGGGGGCAGATACGCAGTATTTT. The full variable domain, its missing parts supplied by reference TRBV30 and TRBJ2-3, is SQTIHQWPATLVQPVGSPLSLECTVEGTSNPNLYWYRQAAGRGLQLLFYSVGIGQISSEVPQNLSASRPQDRQFILSSKKLLLSDSGFYLCAWSISGQGADTQYFGPGTRLTVL.